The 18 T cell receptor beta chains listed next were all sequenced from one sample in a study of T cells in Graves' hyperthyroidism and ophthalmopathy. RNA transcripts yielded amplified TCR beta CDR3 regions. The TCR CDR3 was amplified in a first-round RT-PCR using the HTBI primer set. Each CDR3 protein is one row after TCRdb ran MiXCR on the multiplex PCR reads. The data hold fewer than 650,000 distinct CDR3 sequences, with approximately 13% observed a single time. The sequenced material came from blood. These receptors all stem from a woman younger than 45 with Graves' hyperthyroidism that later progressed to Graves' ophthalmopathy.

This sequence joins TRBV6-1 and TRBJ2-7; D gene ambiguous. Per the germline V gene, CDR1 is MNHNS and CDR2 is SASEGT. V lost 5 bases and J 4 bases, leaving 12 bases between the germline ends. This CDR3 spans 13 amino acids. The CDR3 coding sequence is TGTGCCAGCAGTACCCCCGGCGGATACGAGCAGTACTTC. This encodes CASSTPGGYEQYF.

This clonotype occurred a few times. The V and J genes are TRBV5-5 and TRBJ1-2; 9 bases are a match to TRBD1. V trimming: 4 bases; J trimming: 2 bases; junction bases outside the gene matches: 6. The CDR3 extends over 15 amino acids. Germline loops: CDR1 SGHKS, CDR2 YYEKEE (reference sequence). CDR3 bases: TGTGCCAGCAGCCCGGGACAGGGTACGAACTATGGCTACACCTTC. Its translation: CASSPGQGTNYGYTF.

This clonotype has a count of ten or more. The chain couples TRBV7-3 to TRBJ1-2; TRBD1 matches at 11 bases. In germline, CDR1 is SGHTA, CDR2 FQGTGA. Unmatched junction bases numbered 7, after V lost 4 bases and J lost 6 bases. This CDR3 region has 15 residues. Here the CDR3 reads CASSSGTGGSDGYTF. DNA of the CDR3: TGTGCCAGCAGCTCCGGGACAGGGGGTTCCGATGGCTACACCTTC. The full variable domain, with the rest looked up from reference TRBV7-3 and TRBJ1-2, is GAGVSQTPSNKVTEKGKYVELRCDPISGHTALYWYRQSLGQGPEFLIYFQGTGAADDSGLPNDRFFAVRPEGSVSTLKIQRTERGDSAVYLCASSSGTGGSDGYTFGSGTRLTVV.

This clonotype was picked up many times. The CDR3 reads CATSDLDGTGRSNEQFF. CDR3 nucleotides: TGTGCCACCAGTGATTTGGACGGGACAGGGAGATCCAATGAGCAGTTCTTC. This chain uses TRBV24-1 with TRBJ2-1; 9 bases are a match to TRBD1. Per germline, CDR1 KGHDR and CDR2 SFDVKD. V lost 0 bases to trimming and J lost 6 bases; unmatched junction nucleotides: 8. The length of the CDR3 is 17 residues.

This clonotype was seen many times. The CDR3 DNA reads TGTGCCAGCAGCTTGTCAGGGAACGGGGCGAATACGCAGTATTTT. Protein sequence: CASSLSGNGANTQYF. The rearrangement links TRBV7-6 to TRBJ2-3; D possibly matches TRBD1 or TRBD2 (5 bases each). Germline lookup yields CDR1 SGHVS and CDR2 FNYEAQ. The CDR3 has 15 residues. V lost 3 bases, J lost 7 bases, and 17 bases lay in between.

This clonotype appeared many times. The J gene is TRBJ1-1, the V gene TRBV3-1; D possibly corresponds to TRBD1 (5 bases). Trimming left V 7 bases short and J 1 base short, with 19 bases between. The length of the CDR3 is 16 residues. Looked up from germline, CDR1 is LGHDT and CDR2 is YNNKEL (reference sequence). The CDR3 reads CASTPTGRYTNTEAFF. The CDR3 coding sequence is TGTGCCAGCACCCCTACAGGACGGTATACGAACACTGAAGCTTTCTTT.

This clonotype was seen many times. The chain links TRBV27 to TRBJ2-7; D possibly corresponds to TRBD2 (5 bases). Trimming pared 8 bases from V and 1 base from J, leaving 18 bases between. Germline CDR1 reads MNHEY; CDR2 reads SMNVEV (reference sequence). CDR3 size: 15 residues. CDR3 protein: CASATLEGPSYEQYF. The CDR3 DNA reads TGTGCCAGCGCTACGCTAGAGGGTCCTTCCTACGAGCAGTACTTC.

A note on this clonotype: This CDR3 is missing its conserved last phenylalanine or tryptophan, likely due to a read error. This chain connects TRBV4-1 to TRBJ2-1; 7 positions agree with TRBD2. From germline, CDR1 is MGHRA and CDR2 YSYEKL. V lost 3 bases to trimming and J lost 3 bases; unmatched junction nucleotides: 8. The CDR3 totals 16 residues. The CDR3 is CASSQGSGRCYNEQFV. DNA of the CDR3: TGCGCCAGCAGCCAGGGTAGCGGGCGATGCTACAATGAGCAGTTCGTC.

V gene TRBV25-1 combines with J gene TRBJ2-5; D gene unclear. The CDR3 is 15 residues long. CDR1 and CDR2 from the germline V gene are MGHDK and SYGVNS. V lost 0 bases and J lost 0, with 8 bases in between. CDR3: CASSEYQKDQETQYF. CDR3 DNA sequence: TGTGCCAGCAGTGAATATCAGAAAGACCAAGAGACCCAGTACTTC.

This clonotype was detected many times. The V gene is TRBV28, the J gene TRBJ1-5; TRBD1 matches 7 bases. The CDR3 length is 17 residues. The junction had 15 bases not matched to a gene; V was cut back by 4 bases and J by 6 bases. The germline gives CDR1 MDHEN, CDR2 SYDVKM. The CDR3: CASSSPGTEGGTQPQHF. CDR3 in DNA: TGTGCCAGCAGTTCTCCCGGGACAGAAGGCGGGACTCAGCCCCAGCATTTT.

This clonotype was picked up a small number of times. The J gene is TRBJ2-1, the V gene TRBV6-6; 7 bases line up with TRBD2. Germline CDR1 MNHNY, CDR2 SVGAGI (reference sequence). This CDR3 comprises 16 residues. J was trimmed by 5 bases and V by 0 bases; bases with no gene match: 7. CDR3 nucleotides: TGTGCCAGCAGTTACTCACTAGCGTTATCCCACAATGAGCAGTTCTTC. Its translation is CASSYSLALSHNEQFF.

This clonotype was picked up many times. The CDR3 loop reads CASSEPGQGAHEQYF. The CDR3 nucleotides are TGTGCCAGCAGTGAACCGGGACAGGGGGCTCACGAGCAGTACTTC. V is TRBV25-1 and J is TRBJ2-7; 12 bases align to TRBD1. The CDR3 covers 15 residues. Trimming cost V 2 bases and J 5 bases; bases outside gene matches: 4. CDR1 MGHDK and CDR2 SYGVNS come from the germline V gene.

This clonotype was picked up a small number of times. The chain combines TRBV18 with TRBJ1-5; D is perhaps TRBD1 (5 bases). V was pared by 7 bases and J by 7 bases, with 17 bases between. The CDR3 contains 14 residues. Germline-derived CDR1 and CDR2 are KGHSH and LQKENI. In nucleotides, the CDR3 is TGTGCCAGCTGCCCCAACGGGGGTTGGCAGCCCCAGCATTTT. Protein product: CASCPNGGWQPQHF.

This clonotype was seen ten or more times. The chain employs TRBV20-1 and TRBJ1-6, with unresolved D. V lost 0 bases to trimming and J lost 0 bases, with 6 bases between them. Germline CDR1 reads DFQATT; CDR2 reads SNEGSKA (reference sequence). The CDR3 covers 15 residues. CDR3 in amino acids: CSARDEGSYNSPLHF. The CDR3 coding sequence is TGCAGTGCTAGAGATGAGGGCTCCTATAATTCACCCCTCCACTTT.

CDR3 sequence reads: CASRLDPGELFF. CDR3 DNA sequence: TGTGCCAGTAGATTGGATCCCGGGGAGCTGTTTTTT. This chain links TRBV12-3 or TRBV12-4 with TRBJ2-2; D remains ambiguous. The CDR3 runs 12 residues. Trimming took off 9 bases at V and 6 bases at J, with 11 bases between the two ends.

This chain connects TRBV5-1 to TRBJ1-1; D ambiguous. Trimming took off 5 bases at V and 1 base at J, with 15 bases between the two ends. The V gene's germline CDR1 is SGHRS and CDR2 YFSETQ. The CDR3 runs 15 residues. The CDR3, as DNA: TGCGCCAGCAGGTACGCTGGATTTGAGAACACTGAAGCTTTCTTT. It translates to CASRYAGFENTEAFF.

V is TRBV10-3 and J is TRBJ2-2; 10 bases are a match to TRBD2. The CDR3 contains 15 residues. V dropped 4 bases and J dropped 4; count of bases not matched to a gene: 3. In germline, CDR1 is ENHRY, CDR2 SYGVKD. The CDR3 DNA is TGTGCCATCAGTGGGGCTAGCGGGGGCACCGGGGAGCTGTTTTTT. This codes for CAISGASGGTGELFF.

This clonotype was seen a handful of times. The CDR3 nucleotides are TGTGCCAGCAGCGCGGGGCCTATGATCCGGATCGATGAGCAGTTCTTC. Its translation is CASSAGPMIRIDEQFF. The chain employs TRBV7-3 and TRBJ2-1; D might be TRBD2 (6 bases). CDR1 and CDR2 (germline): SGHTA, FQGTGA. This CDR3 region has 16 residues. V lost 5 bases to trimming and J lost 8 bases, with 22 bases between them.